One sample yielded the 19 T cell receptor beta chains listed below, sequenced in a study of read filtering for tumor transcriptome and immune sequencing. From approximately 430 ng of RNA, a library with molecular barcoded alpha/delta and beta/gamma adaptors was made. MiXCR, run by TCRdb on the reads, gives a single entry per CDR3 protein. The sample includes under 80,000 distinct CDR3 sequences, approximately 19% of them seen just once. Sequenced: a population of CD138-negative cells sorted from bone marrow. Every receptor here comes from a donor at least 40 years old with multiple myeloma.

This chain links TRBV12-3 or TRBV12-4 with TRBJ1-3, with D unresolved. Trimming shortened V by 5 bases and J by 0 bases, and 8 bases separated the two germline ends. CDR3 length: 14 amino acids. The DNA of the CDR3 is TGTGCCAGCAGTGCCACTTTCTCTGGAAACACCATATATTTT. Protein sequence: CASSATFSGNTIYF.

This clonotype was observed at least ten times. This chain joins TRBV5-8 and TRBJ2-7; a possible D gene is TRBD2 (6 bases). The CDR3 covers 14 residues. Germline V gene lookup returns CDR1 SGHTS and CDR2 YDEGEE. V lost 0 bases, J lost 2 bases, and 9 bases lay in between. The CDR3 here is CASSLARGTYEQYF. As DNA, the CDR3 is TGTGCCAGCAGCTTGGCCCGGGGGACCTACGAGCAGTACTTC.

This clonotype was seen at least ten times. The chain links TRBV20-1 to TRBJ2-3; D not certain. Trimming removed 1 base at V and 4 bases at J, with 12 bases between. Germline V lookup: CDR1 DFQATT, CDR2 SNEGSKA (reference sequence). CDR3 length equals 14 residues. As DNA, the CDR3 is TGCAGTGCTAGAGCAAGTTTTGAGTCAGATACGCAGTATTTT. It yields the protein CSARASFESDTQYF.

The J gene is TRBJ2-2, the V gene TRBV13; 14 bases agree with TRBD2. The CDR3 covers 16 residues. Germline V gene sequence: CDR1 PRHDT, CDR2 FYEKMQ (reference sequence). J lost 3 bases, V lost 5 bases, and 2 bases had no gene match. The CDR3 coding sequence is TGTGCCAGCAGCCCGGGACTAGCGGGAGACACCGGGGAGCTGTTTTTT. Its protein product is CASSPGLAGDTGELFF.

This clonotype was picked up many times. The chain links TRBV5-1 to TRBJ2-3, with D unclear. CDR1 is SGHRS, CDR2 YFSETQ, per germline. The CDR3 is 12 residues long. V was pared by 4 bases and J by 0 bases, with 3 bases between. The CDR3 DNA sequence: TGCGCCAGCAGCGTAAGCACAGATACGCAGTATTTT. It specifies CASSVSTDTQYF. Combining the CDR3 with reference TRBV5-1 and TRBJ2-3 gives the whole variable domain KAGVTQTPRYLIKTRGQQVTLSCSPISGHRSVSWYQQTPGQGLQFLFEYFSETQRNKGNFPGRFSGRQFSNSRSEMNVSTLELGDSALYLCASSVSTDTQYFGPGTRLTVL.

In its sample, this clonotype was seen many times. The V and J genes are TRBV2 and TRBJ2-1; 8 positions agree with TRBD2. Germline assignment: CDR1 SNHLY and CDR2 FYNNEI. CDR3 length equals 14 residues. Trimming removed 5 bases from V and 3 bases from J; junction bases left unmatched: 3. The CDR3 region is CASSLAGIYNEQFF. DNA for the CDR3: TGTGCCAGCAGTTTAGCGGGGATCTACAATGAGCAGTTCTTC.

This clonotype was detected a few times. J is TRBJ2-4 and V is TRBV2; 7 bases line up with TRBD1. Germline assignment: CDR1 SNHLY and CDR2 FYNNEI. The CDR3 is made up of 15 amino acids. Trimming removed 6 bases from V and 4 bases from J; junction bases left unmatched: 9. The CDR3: CASSVGQYTKNIQYF. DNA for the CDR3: TGTGCCAGCAGCGTGGGACAGTATACGAAAAACATTCAGTACTTC.

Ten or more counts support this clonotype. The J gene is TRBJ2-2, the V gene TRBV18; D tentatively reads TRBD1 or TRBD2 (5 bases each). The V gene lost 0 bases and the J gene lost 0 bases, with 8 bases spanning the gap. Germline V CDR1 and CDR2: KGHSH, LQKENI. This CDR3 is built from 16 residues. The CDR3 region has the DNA TGTGCCAGCTCACCACCGGGGGTTGCGAACACCGGGGAGCTGTTTTTT. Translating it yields CASSPPGVANTGELFF.

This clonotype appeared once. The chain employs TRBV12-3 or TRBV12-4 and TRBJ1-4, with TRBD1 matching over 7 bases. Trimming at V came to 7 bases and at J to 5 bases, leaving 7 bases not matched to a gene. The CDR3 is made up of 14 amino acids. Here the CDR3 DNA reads TGTGCCAGCACCCTCGGACAGGTGAATGAAAAACTGTTTTTT. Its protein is CASTLGQVNEKLFF.

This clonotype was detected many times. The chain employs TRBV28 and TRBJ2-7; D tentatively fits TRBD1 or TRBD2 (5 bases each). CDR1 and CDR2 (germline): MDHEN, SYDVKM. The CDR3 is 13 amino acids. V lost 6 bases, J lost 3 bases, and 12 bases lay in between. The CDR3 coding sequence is TGTGCCAGCAGGGGGGTCGGGCGCTACGAGCAGTACTTC. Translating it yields CASRGVGRYEQYF.

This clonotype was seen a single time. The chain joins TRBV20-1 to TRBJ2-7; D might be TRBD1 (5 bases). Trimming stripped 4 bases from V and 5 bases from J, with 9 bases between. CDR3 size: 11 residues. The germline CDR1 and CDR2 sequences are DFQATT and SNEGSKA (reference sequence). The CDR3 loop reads CSAIGQNEQYF. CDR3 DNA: TGCAGTGCTATTGGACAAAACGAGCAGTACTTC.

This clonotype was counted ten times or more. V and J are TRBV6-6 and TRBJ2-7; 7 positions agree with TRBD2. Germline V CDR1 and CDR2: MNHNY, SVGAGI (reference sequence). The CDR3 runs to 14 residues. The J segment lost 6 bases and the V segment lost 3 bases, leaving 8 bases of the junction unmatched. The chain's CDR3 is CASSYMTSSREQYF. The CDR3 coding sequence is TGTGCCAGCAGTTATATGACTAGCTCTCGCGAGCAGTACTTC.

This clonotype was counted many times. The CDR3 DNA follows: TGCGCCAGCAATTCGGGGAGCGGAGAAAAACTGTTTTTT. Protein sequence: CASNSGSGEKLFF. The gene calls are TRBV5-1 and TRBJ1-4; D is ambiguous. This CDR3 spans 13 amino acids. The germline gives CDR1 SGHRS, CDR2 YFSETQ. V was trimmed by 6 bases and J by 8 bases, leaving 14 bases between them.

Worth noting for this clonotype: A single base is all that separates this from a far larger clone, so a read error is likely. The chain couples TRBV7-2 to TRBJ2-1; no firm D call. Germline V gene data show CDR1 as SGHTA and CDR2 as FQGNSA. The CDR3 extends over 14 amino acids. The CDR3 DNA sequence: TGTGCCAGCAGCTTAGGAGACAAGTTAAATGAGCAGTCCTTC. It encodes CASSLGDKLNEQSF.

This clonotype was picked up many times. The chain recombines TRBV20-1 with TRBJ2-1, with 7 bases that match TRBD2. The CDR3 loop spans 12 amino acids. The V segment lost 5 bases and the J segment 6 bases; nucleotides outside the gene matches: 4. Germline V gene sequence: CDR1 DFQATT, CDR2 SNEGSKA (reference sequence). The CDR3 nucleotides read TGCAGTGCTGCCGGGACTATCAATGAGCAGTTCTTC. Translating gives CSAAGTINEQFF.

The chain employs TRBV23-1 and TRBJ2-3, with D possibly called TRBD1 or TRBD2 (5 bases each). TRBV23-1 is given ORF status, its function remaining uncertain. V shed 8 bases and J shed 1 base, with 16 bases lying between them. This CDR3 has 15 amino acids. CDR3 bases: TGCGCCAGCCGGGGCCCACGTTGGCGCACAGATACGCAGTATTTT. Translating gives CASRGPRWRTDTQYF.

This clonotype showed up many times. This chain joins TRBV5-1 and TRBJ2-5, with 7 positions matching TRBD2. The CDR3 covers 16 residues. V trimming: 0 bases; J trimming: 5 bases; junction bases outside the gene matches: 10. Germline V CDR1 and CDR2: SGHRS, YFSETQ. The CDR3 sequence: CASSLEGGRRAETQYF. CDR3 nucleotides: TGCGCCAGCAGCTTGGAGGGCGGGAGAAGGGCTGAGACCCAGTACTTC.

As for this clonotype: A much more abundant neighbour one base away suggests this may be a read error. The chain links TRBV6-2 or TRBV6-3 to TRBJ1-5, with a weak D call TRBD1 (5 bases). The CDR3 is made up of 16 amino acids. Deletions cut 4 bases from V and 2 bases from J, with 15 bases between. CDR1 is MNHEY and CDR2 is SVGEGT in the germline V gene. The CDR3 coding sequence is TGTGCCAGCAGTTCTCAGGGAGGAAGGGGCAATCAGCCCCAGCATTTT. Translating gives CASSSQGGRGNQPQHF.

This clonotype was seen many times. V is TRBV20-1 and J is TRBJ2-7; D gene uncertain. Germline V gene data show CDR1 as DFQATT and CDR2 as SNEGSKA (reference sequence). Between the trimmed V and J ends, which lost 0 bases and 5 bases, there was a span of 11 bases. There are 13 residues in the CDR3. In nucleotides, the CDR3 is TGCAGTGCTAGAGATGTCGGCCCGAACGAGCAGTACTTC. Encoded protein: CSARDVGPNEQYF.